This TCR beta chain is drawn from a study of monozygotic twins with inflammatory bowel disease. Overall study results and limits: Differing T cell subtypes remained indistinguishable. IBD patients showed reduced TCRbeta diversity (inverse Simpson) versus healthy co-twins.

Per donor there was one draw, yielding a blood sample of roughly 2.6 ml. Without any T cell sorting, total RNA was isolated from whole blood. TCRdb reprocessed the 5' RACE reads, with one entry per CDR3 protein and no DNA. The sample table sets out approximately 200,000 distinct CDR3 sequences. To note about this clonotype: Antigen specificity is unknown.

Germline-derived CDR1 and CDR2 are SGHTA and FQGNSA. The CDR3 extends over 16 amino acids. The chain employs TRBV7-2 and TRBJ1-4. The TCR comes from a human donor with ulcerative colitis or Crohn's disease, or a healthy co-twin of an affected twin (not recorded which). Sequences were obtained from blood. CDR3 loop: CASSLGAPSTNEKLFF. The variable domain in full, with the rest retrieved from reference TRBV7-2 and TRBJ1-4, is GAGVSQSPSNKVTEKGKDVELRCDPISGHTALYWYRQSLGQGLEFLIYFQGNSAPDKSGLPSDRFSAERTGGSVSTLTIQRTQQEDSAVYLCASSLGAPSTNEKLFFGSGTQLSVL.